These T cell receptor beta chains were read from a single sample in a study of blood T cells in healthy people across ages. TCRdb processed the 5' RACE reads anew with MiXCR; each CDR3 protein has one entry. The sample includes 800,000 to 950,000 distinct CDR3 sequences, roughly 29% of them seen just once. A further study also used this sample, focusing on T cells of mothers and their children.

Sequenced input: blood. Every receptor here comes from a middle-aged woman in good health. Each CDR3 is given with its conserved first and last residue. A D gene is named only where the DNA matches it firmly. Only some rows state a clone size, as once, few, many or a class for expanded clones.

V: TRBV5-1; size: few; J: TRBJ1-6; D: -; DNA: TGCGCCAGCAGCTTGGTGGCCGATAATTCACCCCTCCACTTT; CDR3: CASSLVADNSPLHF
V: TRBV12-3/TRBV12-4; size: few; J: TRBJ2-1; D: -; DNA: TGTGCCAGCAGTTGGGGCGTGGGGACGGTGGGCAATGAGCAGTTCTTC; CDR3: CASSWGVGTVGNEQFF
V: TRBV5-1; size: few; J: TRBJ1-6; D: -; DNA: TGCGCCAGCAGCCGGGACTTTGCTAATTCACCCCTCCACTTT; CDR3: CASSRDFANSPLHF
V: TRBV6-5; size: once; J: TRBJ2-1; D: -; DNA: TGTGCCAGCAGTATACCGGGAGTTGAGCAGTTCTTC; CDR3: CASSIPGVEQFF
V: TRBV6-5; size: few; J: TRBJ1-2; D: TRBD1; DNA: TGTGCCAGCAGGACGGGACAGGGGCTATTCCGCTATGGCTACACCTTC; CDR3: CASRTGQGLFRYGYTF
V: TRBV2; size: few; J: TRBJ2-3; D: TRBD2; DNA: TGTGCCAGCAGGAGGCTGGGAACTAGCGGAACTAGCACAGATACGCAGTATTTT; CDR3: CASRRLGTSGTSTDTQYF
V: TRBV5-6; size: -; J: TRBJ1-5; D: TRBD1; DNA: TGTGCCAGCAGCTTCGGGACAGGGCTTCAGCCCCAGCATTTT; CDR3: CASSFGTGLQPQHF
V: TRBV6-6; size: -; J: TRBJ2-4; D: -; DNA: TGTGCCAGCAGTAAAGGGGGGGGTTACAATGAGCAGTACTTC; CDR3: CASSKGGGYNEQYF
V: TRBV5-4; size: few; J: TRBJ2-3; D: -; DNA: TGTGCCAGCAGCTCCCCGTTTTCGACAGATACGCAGTATTTT; CDR3: CASSSPFSTDTQYF
V: TRBV5-1; size: -; J: TRBJ2-3; D: -; DNA: TGCGCCAGCAGCTTGGGCTCGACGGGGAACACAGATACGCAGTATTTT; CDR3: CASSLGSTGNTDTQYF
V: TRBV2; size: few; J: TRBJ1-4; D: -; DNA: TGTGCCAGCACCGGGGCCAGCTTAATTAATGAAAAACTGTTTTTT; CDR3: CASTGASLINEKLFF
V: TRBV4-1; size: -; J: TRBJ1-1; D: -; DNA: TGCGCCAGCAGCCACACTGGGACCTCAGGGCGAACTGAAGCTTTCTTT; CDR3: CASSHTGTSGRTEAFF
V: TRBV25-1; size: -; J: TRBJ2-7; D: -; DNA: TGTGCCAGCAGTGAAACCGGCCATTACGAGCAGTACTTC; CDR3: CASSETGHYEQYF
V: TRBV20-1; size: -; J: TRBJ2-6; D: -; DNA: TGCAGTGCTTCCGGGCCAGGCTCTGGGGCCAACGTCCTGACTTTC; CDR3: CSASGPGSGANVLTF
V: TRBV7-2; size: few; J: TRBJ1-4; D: TRBD1; DNA: TGTGCCAGCAGGCCGAGGGGGCAAAACAATGAAAAACTGTTTTTT; CDR3: CASRPRGQNNEKLFF
V: TRBV20-1; size: -; J: TRBJ2-7; D: TRBD1; DNA: TGCAGTGCCGGCAGCTCCGGGACAGGGATTAACGAGCAGTACTTC; CDR3: CSAGSSGTGINEQYF
V: TRBV20-1; size: -; J: TRBJ2-4; D: -; DNA: TGCAGTGCTAGAGTGGAGGGGACAGTTCTAGCCAAAAACATTCAGTACTTC; CDR3: CSARVEGTVLAKNIQYF
V: TRBV27; size: -; J: TRBJ1-2; D: -; DNA: TGTGCCAGCAGGCCACCCGGGAATCTCTATGGCTACACCTTC; CDR3: CASRPPGNLYGYTF
V: TRBV12-3/TRBV12-4; size: many; J: TRBJ2-1; D: -; DNA: TGTGCCAGCAGTCCTCCGGGACGCCGATACAATGAGCAGTTCTTC; CDR3: CASSPPGRRYNEQFF
V: TRBV28; size: few; J: TRBJ1-2; D: -; DNA: TGTGCCAGCAGTACACAGGGACGGGCTAACTATGGCTACACCTTC; CDR3: CASSTQGRANYGYTF
V: TRBV4-3; size: -; J: TRBJ1-1; D: -; DNA: TGCGCCAGCAGCCAAGATAGGGGGAGCACTGAAGCTTTCTTT; CDR3: CASSQDRGSTEAFF
V: TRBV20-1; size: -; J: TRBJ2-3; D: TRBD2; DNA: TGCAGTGCTAGAGATCTCGGACTAGCGGGGGGGCGAAGAGATACGCAGTATTTT; CDR3: CSARDLGLAGGRRDTQYF
V: TRBV7-9; size: -; J: TRBJ2-5; D: -; DNA: TGTGCCAGCCTCCCCGGGGCGGAGGAGACCCAGTACTTC; CDR3: CASLPGAEETQYF
V: TRBV24-1; size: -; J: TRBJ2-1; D: TRBD1; DNA: TGTGCCACCAGTGATTTGTGGACAGGGAGCTCCTACAATGAGCAGTTCTTC; CDR3: CATSDLWTGSSYNEQFF
V: TRBV7-3; size: -; J: TRBJ1-5; D: -; DNA: TGTGCCAGCAGCTTATATGTGGGGTTCACTCAGCCCCGGCATTTT; CDR3: CASSLYVGFTQPRHF
V: TRBV2; size: -; J: TRBJ2-1; D: -; DNA: TGTGCCAGCACCCCACTCCGACAGGGAGGCAATGAGCAGTTCTTC; CDR3: CASTPLRQGGNEQFF
V: TRBV5-1; size: many; J: TRBJ2-1; D: -; DNA: TGTGCCAGCAGCTTAGCGACAGCCTACAATGAGCAGTTCTTC; CDR3: CASSLATAYNEQFF
V: TRBV25-1; size: few; J: TRBJ2-3; D: -; DNA: TGTGCCAGCAGTGGCCCAGGGGCCGGAGATACGCAGTATTTT; CDR3: CASSGPGAGDTQYF
V: TRBV9; size: -; J: TRBJ2-3; D: TRBD2; DNA: TGTGCCAGCAGCGTTAGCGGGGGGGCTAGCGCAGGTACGCAGTATTTT; CDR3: CASSVSGGASAGTQYF
V: TRBV5-5; size: many; J: TRBJ2-7; D: -; DNA: TGTGCCAGCAGCGGCCGGGGGTCCCCGATCGAGCAGTACTTC; CDR3: CASSGRGSPIEQYF
V: TRBV6-1; size: many; J: TRBJ2-5; D: -; DNA: TGTGCCAGCAGTGAAGACAGAACCTCCCAAGAGACCCAGTACTTC; CDR3: CASSEDRTSQETQYF
V: TRBV5-1; size: -; J: TRBJ2-5; D: -; DNA: TGCGCCAGCAGCTTGAGTCTCTCGGGGGAAGAGACCCAGTACTTC; CDR3: CASSLSLSGEETQYF
V: TRBV20-1; size: many; J: TRBJ2-7; D: -; DNA: TGCAGTGCTAGAGATGAGGGAAGGGGGAGGTACGAGCAGTACTTC; CDR3: CSARDEGRGRYEQYF
V: TRBV4-1; size: few; J: TRBJ2-1; D: -; DNA: TGCGCCTGTGGAAGGGGGGGGCCGGGGAATGAGCAGTTCTTC; CDR3: CACGRGGPGNEQFF
V: TRBV13; size: -; J: TRBJ1-1; D: -; DNA: TGTGCCAGCAGCCCCTGGGGGAACACTGAAGCTTTCTTT; CDR3: CASSPWGNTEAFF
V: TRBV7-2; size: -; J: TRBJ2-1; D: TRBD2; DNA: TGTGCCAGCAGCCTTGAAGCGGGGGGCCAATTAGGGGAGCAGTTCTTC; CDR3: CASSLEAGGQLGEQFF
V: TRBV20-1; size: many; J: TRBJ2-5; D: TRBD2; DNA: TGCAGTGCTAGAGATCCCGGCACTAGCGGACCACTGTACTTC; CDR3: CSARDPGTSGPLYF
V: TRBV30; size: -; J: TRBJ1-5; D: TRBD1; DNA: TGTGCCTGGAGTCCCCCGGACAGGGACAATCAGCCCCAGCATTTT; CDR3: CAWSPPDRDNQPQHF
V: TRBV27; size: many; J: TRBJ2-1; D: -; DNA: TGTGCCAGCACCGAGAGCTCCTACAATGAGCAGTTCTTC; CDR3: CASTESSYNEQFF
V: TRBV5-1; size: few; J: TRBJ1-2; D: -; DNA: TGCGCCAGCAGCGATTCCGGGACGGTGAACTATGGCTACACCTTC; CDR3: CASSDSGTVNYGYTF
V: TRBV10-2; size: few; J: TRBJ1-4; D: -; DNA: TGCGCCAGCAGTGAAGGGGGGATTAGTGAAAAACTGTTTTTT; CDR3: CASSEGGISEKLFF